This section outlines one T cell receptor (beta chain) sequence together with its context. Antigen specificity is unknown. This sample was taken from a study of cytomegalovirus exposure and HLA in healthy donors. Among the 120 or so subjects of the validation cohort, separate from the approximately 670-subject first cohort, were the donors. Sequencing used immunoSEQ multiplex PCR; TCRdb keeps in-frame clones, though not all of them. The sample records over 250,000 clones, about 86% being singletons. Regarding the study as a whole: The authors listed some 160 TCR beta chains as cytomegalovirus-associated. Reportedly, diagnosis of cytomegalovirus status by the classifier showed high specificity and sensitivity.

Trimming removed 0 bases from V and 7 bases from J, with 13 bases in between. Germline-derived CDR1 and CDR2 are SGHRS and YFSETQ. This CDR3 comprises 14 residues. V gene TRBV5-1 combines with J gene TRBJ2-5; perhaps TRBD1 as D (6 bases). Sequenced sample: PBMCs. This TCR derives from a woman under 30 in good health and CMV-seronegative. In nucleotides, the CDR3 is TGCGCCAGCAGCTTGGGGGGGCCCGATGGGACCCAGTACTTC. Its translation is CASSLGGPDGTQYF.